The 16 T cell receptor beta chains below come from one sample, sequenced in a study of OX40 agonist ivuxolimab in advanced cancers. The table came from immunoSEQ multiplex PCR; TCRdb's copy has only in-frame clones and leaves some out. Of approximately 33,000 clones in the sample, 80% to 90% were seen once. The sample here was CD4+ or CD8+ T cells sorted from blood, taken in a trial of the OX40 agonist ivuxolimab. These receptors all stem from an adult with an advanced solid tumor such as melanoma, head and neck, liver or kidney cancer.

V is TRBV5-1 and J is TRBJ2-2; maybe TRBD1 (5 bases). Germline CDR1 is SGHRS and CDR2 is YFSETQ. The ends were cut back, 0 bases at V and 2 bases at J, with 8 bases in the middle. The CDR3 is made up of 15 amino acids. The CDR3 here is CASSLARVNTGELFF. The CDR3 DNA is TGCGCCAGCAGCTTGGCCAGGGTTAACACCGGGGAGCTGTTTTTT.

The gene calls are TRBV6-5 and TRBJ2-7, with 8 bases fitting TRBD2. Germline V lookup: CDR1 MNHEY, CDR2 SVGAGI. The CDR3 length is 14 residues. With 8 bases clipped from V and 0 bases from J, the junction kept 6 bases outside the gene matches. The CDR3 DNA is TGTGCCAGCTCAACTAGCGGATACTCCTACGAGCAGTACTTC. This codes for CASSTSGYSYEQYF.

Written as DNA, the CDR3 is TGTGCCACCAGCAGAGATGGAGGGACCCAGTACTTC. This translates into CATSRDGGTQYF. V is TRBV15 and J is TRBJ2-5, with D tentatively TRBD2 (5 bases). Germline CDR1 reads LNHNV; CDR2 reads YYDKDF (reference sequence). The CDR3 runs to 12 residues. With 0 bases removed from V and 7 bases from J, the gap between germline ends came to 6 bases.

This chain joins TRBV5-1 and TRBJ1-5; unclear D gene. The length of the CDR3 is 13 residues. Between the trimmed V and J ends, which lost 0 bases and 6 bases, there was a span of 7 bases. Germline V lookup: CDR1 SGHRS, CDR2 YFSETQ. The CDR3 is CASSLAIGQPQHF. Here the CDR3 DNA reads TGCGCCAGCAGCTTGGCAATCGGTCAGCCCCAGCATTTT. Based on the CDR3 plus reference TRBV5-1 and TRBJ1-5, the full variable domain is KAGVTQTPRYLIKTRGQQVTLSCSPISGHRSVSWYQQTPGQGLQFLFEYFSETQRNKGNFPGRFSGRQFSNSRSEMNVSTLELGDSALYLCASSLAIGQPQHFGDGTRLSIL.

This clone was counted a single time. The chain couples TRBV6-1 to TRBJ1-2; D is possibly TRBD1 (6 bases). The CDR3 is 13 residues long. Germline-derived CDR1 and CDR2 are MNHNS and SASEGT. V was cut by 10 bases and J by 5 bases, with 17 bases left in between. CDR3 in amino acids: CATGRGGFYGYTF. The CDR3 coding sequence is TGTGCCACCGGACGGGGGGGCTTTTATGGCTACACCTTC.

The rearrangement uses TRBV7-2 and TRBJ2-1, with 8 positions matching TRBD2. Per germline, CDR1 SGHTA and CDR2 FQGNSA. This CDR3 comprises 15 residues. V lost 5 bases to trimming and J lost 8 bases; unmatched junction nucleotides: 11. The chain's CDR3 is CASSITSGRSHEQFF. Written as DNA, the CDR3 is TGTGCCAGCAGCATTACTAGCGGAAGAAGCCATGAGCAGTTCTTC.

V is TRBV29-1 and J is TRBJ2-5, with a weak D call TRBD2 (5 bases). The V and J ends lost 0 bases and 5 bases respectively, with 13 bases between them. CDR1 is SQVTM, CDR2 ANQGSEA, per germline. This CDR3 spans 14 amino acids. CDR3 DNA: TGCAGCGTTGAAGATGGGCGGACGGGGGAGACCCAGTACTTC. Its protein is CSVEDGRTGETQYF.

The DNA for the CDR3 is TGTGCCAGCAGCTTATCGGGACTAGCGGGACTATACAATGAGCAGTTCTTC. It is translated as CASSLSGLAGLYNEQFF. The chain couples TRBV7-9 to TRBJ2-1; 13 bases are a match to TRBD2. Germline CDR1 reads SEHNR; CDR2 reads FQNEAQ (reference sequence). The CDR3 is made up of 17 amino acids. V lost 2 bases, J lost 4 bases, and 5 bases stayed unmatched.

The chain employs TRBV2 and TRBJ2-3; 14 positions match TRBD2. CDR1 is SNHLY, CDR2 FYNNEI, per germline. With V trimmed by 6 bases and J by 0 bases, 2 bases remained unmatched. This CDR3 has 16 amino acids. CDR3 in amino acids: CASSGLAGGSTDTQYF. CDR3 DNA: TGTGCCAGCAGCGGACTAGCGGGAGGTAGCACAGATACGCAGTATTTT.

This chain uses TRBV19 with TRBJ1-1; the D gene is possibly TRBD1 (6 bases). Trimming stripped 4 bases from V and 8 bases from J, with 11 bases between. This CDR3 contains 12 residues. Looked up from germline, CDR1 is LNHDA and CDR2 is SQIVND (reference sequence). CDR3 coding DNA: TGTGCCAGTAGTAATCCGGGACAAGAAGCTTTCTTT. It yields the protein CASSNPGQEAFF.

The rearrangement joins TRBV19 to TRBJ1-5; D not certain. CDR3 length equals 14 residues. The ends were cut back, 7 bases at V and 6 bases at J, with 16 bases in the middle. Germline V gene sequence: CDR1 LNHDA, CDR2 SQIVND (reference sequence). The CDR3 is CASKVNGGSQPQHF. The CDR3 nucleotides read TGTGCCAGTAAGGTTAACGGTGGGAGTCAGCCCCAGCATTTT.

V usage is TRBV27 and J usage is TRBJ2-5; 10 bases are a match to TRBD2. V trimming: 6 bases; J trimming: 9 bases; junction bases outside the gene matches: 7. CDR1 MNHEY and CDR2 SMNVEV come from the germline V gene (reference sequence). The CDR3 has 13 residues. CDR3 DNA sequence: TGTGCCAGCAGAATTAGCGGGAGGACAGCCCAGTACTTC. It codes for CASRISGRTAQYF.

The chain couples TRBV6-1 to TRBJ1-1, with a weak D call TRBD1 (5 bases). Germline-derived CDR1 and CDR2 are MNHNS and SASEGT. Deletions cut 11 bases from V and 3 bases from J, with 19 bases between. The CDR3 covers 14 residues. The CDR3 loop is CAAGGGLLYTEAFF. In DNA form, the CDR3 reads TGTGCCGCTGGGGGAGGGTTATTGTACACTGAAGCTTTCTTT.

This chain uses TRBV5-1 with TRBJ2-3; no clear D. V was shortened by 0 bases and J by 2 bases, with 16 bases between the two germline ends. The CDR3 extends over 17 amino acids. Germline CDR1 and CDR2: SGHRS and YFSETQ. CDR3 residues: CASSLAVSLSHTDTQYF. CDR3 DNA: TGCGCCAGCAGCTTGGCCGTAAGCCTCTCCCACACAGATACGCAGTATTTT.

In DNA, the CDR3 is TGCGCCAGCAGCCGCGGATCCGAGCAGTACTTC. This translates into CASSRGSEQYF. The V and J genes are TRBV4-3 and TRBJ2-7; no clear D. V shed 4 bases and J shed 6 bases, with 7 bases lying between them. The CDR3 covers 11 residues. Germline V CDR1 and CDR2: LGHNA, YSLEER.

This rearrangement joins TRBV5-1 to TRBJ2-1, with 12 bases identical to TRBD2. V shed 4 bases and J 6 bases; nucleotides not matched to a gene: 5. Per germline, CDR1 SGHRS and CDR2 YFSETQ. CDR3 length: 15 amino acids. This chain's CDR3 is CASSPRTSGINEQFF. CDR3 DNA: TGCGCCAGCAGCCCTAGGACTAGCGGGATCAATGAGCAGTTCTTC.